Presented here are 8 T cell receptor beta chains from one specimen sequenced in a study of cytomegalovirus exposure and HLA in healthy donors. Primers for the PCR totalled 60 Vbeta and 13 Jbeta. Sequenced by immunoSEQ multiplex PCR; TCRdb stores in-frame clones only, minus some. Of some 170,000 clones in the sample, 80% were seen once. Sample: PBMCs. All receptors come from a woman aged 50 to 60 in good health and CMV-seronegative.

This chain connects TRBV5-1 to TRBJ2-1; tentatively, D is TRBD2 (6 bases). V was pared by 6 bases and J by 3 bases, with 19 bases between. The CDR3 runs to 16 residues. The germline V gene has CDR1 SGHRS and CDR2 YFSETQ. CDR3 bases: TGCGCCAGCACCTCCACCCCGGGACTGGACTACAATGAGCAGTTCTTC. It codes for CASTSTPGLDYNEQFF. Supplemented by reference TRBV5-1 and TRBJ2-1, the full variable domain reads KAGVTQTPRYLIKTRGQQVTLSCSPISGHRSVSWYQQTPGQGLQFLFEYFSETQRNKGNFPGRFSGRQFSNSRSEMNVSTLELGDSALYLCASTSTPGLDYNEQFFGPGTRLTVL.

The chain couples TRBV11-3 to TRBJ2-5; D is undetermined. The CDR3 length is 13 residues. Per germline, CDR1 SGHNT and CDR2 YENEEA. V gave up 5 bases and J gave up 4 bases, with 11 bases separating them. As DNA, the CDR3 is TGTGCCAGCAGCCCCCACCCCGGAGAGACCCAGTACTTC. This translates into CASSPHPGETQYF.

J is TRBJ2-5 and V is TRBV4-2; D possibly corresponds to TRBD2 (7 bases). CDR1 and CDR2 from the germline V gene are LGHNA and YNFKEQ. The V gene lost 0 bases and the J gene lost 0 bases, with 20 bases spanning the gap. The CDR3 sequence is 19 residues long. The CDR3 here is CASSQDRGVAGSNQETQYF. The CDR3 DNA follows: TGTGCCAGCAGCCAAGATAGGGGGGTAGCGGGTTCGAACCAAGAGACCCAGTACTTC.

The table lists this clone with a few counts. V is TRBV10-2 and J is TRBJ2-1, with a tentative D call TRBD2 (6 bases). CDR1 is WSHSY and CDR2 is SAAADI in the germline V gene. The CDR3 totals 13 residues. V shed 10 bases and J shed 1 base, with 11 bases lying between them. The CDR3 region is CATRLDSYNEQFF. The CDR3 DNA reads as TGCGCCACCCGACTAGATTCCTACAATGAGCAGTTCTTC.

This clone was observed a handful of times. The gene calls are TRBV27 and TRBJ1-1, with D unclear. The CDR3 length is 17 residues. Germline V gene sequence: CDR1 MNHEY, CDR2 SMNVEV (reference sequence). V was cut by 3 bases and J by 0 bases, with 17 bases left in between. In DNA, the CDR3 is TGTGCCAGCAGTTTTCGGCAGAGCGGAGGGATGAACACTGAAGCTTTCTTT. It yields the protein CASSFRQSGGMNTEAFF.

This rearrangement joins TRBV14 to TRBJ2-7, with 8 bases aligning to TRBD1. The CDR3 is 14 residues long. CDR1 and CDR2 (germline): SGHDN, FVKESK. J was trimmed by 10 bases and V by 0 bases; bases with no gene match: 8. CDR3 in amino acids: CASSQENRGTGQYF. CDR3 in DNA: TGTGCCAGCAGCCAAGAGAACAGAGGGACAGGACAGTACTTC.

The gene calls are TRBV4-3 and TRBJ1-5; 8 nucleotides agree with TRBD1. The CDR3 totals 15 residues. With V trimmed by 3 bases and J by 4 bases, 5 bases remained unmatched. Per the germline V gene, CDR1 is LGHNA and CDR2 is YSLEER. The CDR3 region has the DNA TGCGCCAGCAGCCATGCGACAGGGGCGAATCAGCCCCAGCATTTT. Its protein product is CASSHATGANQPQHF.

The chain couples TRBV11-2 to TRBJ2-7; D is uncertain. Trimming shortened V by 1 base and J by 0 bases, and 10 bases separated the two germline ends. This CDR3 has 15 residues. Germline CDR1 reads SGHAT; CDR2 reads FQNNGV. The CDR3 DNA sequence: TGTGCCAGCAGCTTAGCTGTCGATAGCTCCTACGAGCAGTACTTC. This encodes CASSLAVDSSYEQYF.